This T cell receptor (beta chain) emerged from a study of human T cells and chemical hapten exposure. Across the study: Mostly female patients had alopecia areata, totalis or universalis.

This CDR3 region has 17 residues. The V gene end was trimmed by 0 bases and the J gene end by 2 bases; junction bases not matched to a gene: 8. Germline CDR1 and CDR2: LGHNA and YSLEER. Findings and caveats of the study: Counts of expanded TCRs (at PT1) showed a positive correlation with patch test score. Expanded TCRs formed significantly more large CDR3 similarity clusters than controls.

Time point here: pre-sensitization, week 0. Treatment given: therapeutic diphenylcyclopropenone sensitization with weekly scalp DPC. Donors, patients with alopecia ranging from 18 to 70 years old and judged suitable for DPC, provided samples. This clonotype occurred a few times. Its target is unknown. TCRdb reprocessed the RACE reads via MiXCR and lists one record per CDR3 protein. The repertoire holds more than 250,000 distinct CDR3 sequences, 8.6% seen once, with under 2.5% in the top ten. This chain links TRBV4-3 with TRBJ2-3, with 7 positions matching TRBD2. The sequencing used whole blood, collected in connection with sensitization to the hapten diphenylcyclopropenone (DPC). The receptor comes from a woman aged 40-49 years with alopecia areata. Some clones in this sample may be carry-over from other donors' samples. CDR3 in DNA: TGCGCCAGCAGCCAAGATGGGGCCGGGAGGCTCACAGATACGCAGTATTTT. Its protein product is CASSQDGAGRLTDTQYF.